Listed below are T cell receptor beta chains from one sample, sequenced in a study of post-analysis software for immune sequencing data. TCRdb re-called the PCR reads with MiXCR, one entry per CDR3 protein. The sample lists fewer than 900,000 distinct CDR3 sequences, 40% to 55% occurring once. Sequenced: blood. Receptors originate from a girl between 5 and 17 years old with multiple sclerosis. Each CDR3 is given with its conserved first and last residue. Fields, in order: V gene, clone size, D gene, J gene, CDR3 DNA, CDR3 protein. The D gene is left open where the match is weak. Not all rows give a size; the values are once, few, many and, for expanded clones, a class.

v_call: TRBV3-1; clone_size: .; d_call: .; j_call: TRBJ1-1; cdr3_nt: TGTGCCAGCAGCCAACAGGGCATGAACACTGAAGCTTTCTTT; cdr3_aa: CASSQQGMNTEAFF
v_call: TRBV7-9; clone_size: .; d_call: .; j_call: TRBJ1-4; cdr3_nt: TGTGCCAGCACGGTCCCACAGGAAAAACTGTTTTTT; cdr3_aa: CASTVPQEKLFF
v_call: TRBV2; clone_size: .; d_call: .; j_call: TRBJ2-5; cdr3_nt: TGTGCCAGCAGTGAGGGATGGACTATTCAAGAGACCCAGTACTTC; cdr3_aa: CASSEGWTIQETQYF
v_call: TRBV6-2/TRBV6-3; clone_size: few; d_call: TRBD1; j_call: TRBJ2-6; cdr3_nt: TGTGCCAGCAGTTATTCCGGGACAGGACCTTCTGGGGCCAACGTCCTGACTTTC; cdr3_aa: CASSYSGTGPSGANVLTF
v_call: TRBV29-1; clone_size: .; d_call: .; j_call: TRBJ1-1; cdr3_nt: TGCAGCGCAGTGGTACCCGGACCGAACACTGAAGCTTTCTTT; cdr3_aa: CSAVVPGPNTEAFF
v_call: TRBV20-1; clone_size: few; d_call: .; j_call: TRBJ2-7; cdr3_nt: TGCAGTGCTCCGGACTCCTACGAGCAGTACTTC; cdr3_aa: CSAPDSYEQYF
v_call: TRBV11-2; clone_size: few; d_call: .; j_call: TRBJ1-5; cdr3_nt: TGTGCCAGCAGCTCCCGGGACGTACTCTCCAATCAGCCCCAGCATTTT; cdr3_aa: CASSSRDVLSNQPQHF
v_call: TRBV21-1; clone_size: .; d_call: .; j_call: TRBJ2-7; cdr3_nt: TGTGCCAGCAGCCCTGCGGTCGGGACGCACGCCCACGAGCAGTACTTC; cdr3_aa: CASSPAVGTHAHEQYF
v_call: TRBV27; clone_size: .; d_call: TRBD2; j_call: TRBJ2-7; cdr3_nt: TGTGCCAGCAGGAGGACTAGCGGGCCCTACGAGCAGTACTTC; cdr3_aa: CASRRTSGPYEQYF
v_call: TRBV25-1; clone_size: few; d_call: TRBD1; j_call: TRBJ1-1; cdr3_nt: TGTGCCAGCAGACTCGGACAGGCCACTGAAGCTTTCTTT; cdr3_aa: CASRLGQATEAFF
v_call: TRBV4-3; clone_size: .; d_call: .; j_call: TRBJ2-3; cdr3_nt: TGCGCCAGCAGCCAAGATCTGGGCGGGGGCGCGATCCGGACGCAGTATTTT; cdr3_aa: CASSQDLGGGAIRTQYF
v_call: TRBV19; clone_size: .; d_call: .; j_call: TRBJ2-1; cdr3_nt: TGTGCCAGTAGTGCCCCCCCCGCTCATGAGCAGTTCTTC; cdr3_aa: CASSAPPAHEQFF
v_call: TRBV10-3; clone_size: .; d_call: TRBD2; j_call: TRBJ2-1; cdr3_nt: TGTGCCATCAGTGAGGTAACTAGCGGGACCTACAATGAGCAGTTCTTC; cdr3_aa: CAISEVTSGTYNEQFF
v_call: TRBV20-1; clone_size: few; d_call: .; j_call: TRBJ1-1; cdr3_nt: TGCAGTGCTAGAGACAGGGAGACCACTGAAGCTTTCTTT; cdr3_aa: CSARDRETTEAFF
v_call: TRBV29-1; clone_size: .; d_call: TRBD2; j_call: TRBJ2-1; cdr3_nt: TGCAGCGTTGAAAGGCCGGGGACTAGCGGGACTAATGAGCAGTTCTTC; cdr3_aa: CSVERPGTSGTNEQFF
v_call: TRBV30; clone_size: .; d_call: .; j_call: TRBJ2-1; cdr3_nt: TGTGCCTGGAGGCAGGAAGGCGAGCAGTTCTTC; cdr3_aa: CAWRQEGEQFF
v_call: TRBV5-1; clone_size: .; d_call: TRBD2; j_call: TRBJ2-1; cdr3_nt: TGCGCCAGCAGCTTGCGACTAGCGGGACCGGGGGGTGAGCAGTTCTTC; cdr3_aa: CASSLRLAGPGGEQFF
v_call: TRBV9; clone_size: .; d_call: .; j_call: TRBJ1-2; cdr3_nt: TGTGCCAGCAGCCCTCCTGGAGGGAAAGCTGGCTACACCTTC; cdr3_aa: CASSPPGGKAGYTF
v_call: TRBV6-5; clone_size: .; d_call: TRBD1; j_call: TRBJ1-1; cdr3_nt: TGTGCCAGCAGTTACGACAGGGGAAAAGCTTTCTTT; cdr3_aa: CASSYDRGKAFF
v_call: TRBV5-6; clone_size: .; d_call: .; j_call: TRBJ2-7; cdr3_nt: TGTGCCAGCAGCCCCGACAGTTTGGTGGATTACGAGCAGTACTTC; cdr3_aa: CASSPDSLVDYEQYF
v_call: TRBV10-3; clone_size: .; d_call: .; j_call: TRBJ1-1; cdr3_nt: TGTGCCATCAGTGCGGTTAGACCGGGTGTCGGCACTGAAGCTTTCTTT; cdr3_aa: CAISAVRPGVGTEAFF
v_call: TRBV27; clone_size: once; d_call: .; j_call: TRBJ2-3; cdr3_nt: TGTGCCAGCAGTCCACAGGTCACTTCTGCTGGCACAGATACGCAGTATTTT; cdr3_aa: CASSPQVTSAGTDTQYF
v_call: TRBV20-1; clone_size: few; d_call: TRBD1; j_call: TRBJ1-2; cdr3_nt: TGCAGTGCCAAACAGGGGTTCGGCTACACCTTC; cdr3_aa: CSAKQGFGYTF